The rows below give T cell receptor beta chains drawn from one sample of a study of T cell changes during pregnancy in multiple sclerosis. Sequencing was performed with immunoSEQ multiplex PCR; in TCRdb, only in-frame clones are kept and a portion is missing. Altogether 30,000 or so clones are present, roughly nine tenths being singletons, with the ten largest covering approximately 12%. The sequences come from CD8+ T cells from peripheral blood mononuclear cells, collected in the third trimester of pregnancy. The receptors derive from a female donor with multiple sclerosis, enrolled in a pregnancy study. CDR3s include the opening cysteine and the closing phenylalanine or tryptophan. The D gene is left open where the match is weak. Clone size is not always given. Where it is, it says once, few, many or a class for expanded clones.

j_call: TRBJ2-7
clone_size: -
v_call: TRBV28
d_call: TRBD2
cdr3_aa: CASSSHLFLAGGGYEQYF
cdr3_nt: TGTGCCAGCAGTTCCCACCTCTTTCTAGCGGGAGGAGGATACGAGCAGTACTTC

j_call: TRBJ2-3
clone_size: few
v_call: TRBV27
d_call: TRBD2
cdr3_aa: CASGAGGPDTQYF
cdr3_nt: TGTGCCAGCGGGGCGGGGGGCCCGGATACGCAGTATTTT

j_call: TRBJ2-1
clone_size: -
v_call: TRBV19
d_call: TRBD2
cdr3_aa: CASSPAGAHEQFF
cdr3_nt: TGTGCCAGTAGTCCAGCGGGAGCCCATGAGCAGTTCTTC

j_call: TRBJ2-1
clone_size: few
v_call: TRBV29-1
d_call: -
cdr3_aa: CSSVGGAGEYNEQFF
cdr3_nt: TGCAGCTCCGTGGGGGGGGCGGGGGAATACAATGAGCAGTTCTTC

j_call: TRBJ2-4
clone_size: -
v_call: TRBV7-9
d_call: TRBD1
cdr3_aa: CASSLVGDRGGIQYF
cdr3_nt: TGTGCCAGCAGCTTAGTAGGGGACAGGGGGGGCATTCAGTACTTC

j_call: TRBJ2-7
clone_size: -
v_call: TRBV2
d_call: -
cdr3_aa: CARGRAGKSYEQYF
cdr3_nt: TGTGCCAGAGGAAGGGCAGGGAAGTCCTACGAGCAGTACTTC

j_call: TRBJ2-7
clone_size: -
v_call: TRBV7-9
d_call: TRBD2
cdr3_aa: CASSVLAGGQSSYEQYF
cdr3_nt: TGTGCCAGCAGCGTGCTAGCGGGGGGACAAAGCTCCTACGAGCAGTACTTC

j_call: TRBJ1-1
clone_size: -
v_call: TRBV7-2
d_call: -
cdr3_aa: CASSPRTVNTEAFF
cdr3_nt: TGTGCCAGCAGCCCGCGGACAGTGAACACTGAAGCTTTCTTT

j_call: TRBJ2-7
clone_size: -
v_call: TRBV11-2
d_call: TRBD1
cdr3_aa: CASSLSAGGLREQYF
cdr3_nt: TGTGCCAGCAGCTTATCCGCAGGGGGCCTTCGCGAGCAGTACTTC

j_call: TRBJ1-1
clone_size: once
v_call: TRBV2
d_call: TRBD1
cdr3_aa: CASPGGQGASTEAFF
cdr3_nt: TGTGCCTCCCCGGGAGGTCAGGGGGCAAGCACTGAAGCTTTCTTT

j_call: TRBJ2-1
clone_size: -
v_call: TRBV2
d_call: -
cdr3_aa: CASSGSEISYNEQFF
cdr3_nt: TGTGCCAGCAGTGGTTCAGAAATCTCCTACAATGAGCAGTTCTTC

j_call: TRBJ1-2
clone_size: -
v_call: TRBV28
d_call: -
cdr3_aa: CASSPPTGHYYGYTF
cdr3_nt: TGTGCCAGCAGCCCCCCAACTGGACATTACTATGGCTACACCTTC

j_call: TRBJ1-2
clone_size: -
v_call: TRBV19
d_call: TRBD1
cdr3_aa: CASRPSGTAASGYTF
cdr3_nt: TGTGCCAGTAGGCCGAGTGGGACAGCCGCAAGCGGCTACACCTTC

j_call: TRBJ2-3
clone_size: -
v_call: TRBV2
d_call: TRBD2
cdr3_aa: CASSDGGTSTDTQYF
cdr3_nt: TGTGCCAGCAGCGACGGGGGGACTAGCACAGATACGCAGTATTTT

j_call: TRBJ1-5
clone_size: -
v_call: TRBV19
d_call: -
cdr3_aa: CASSISVGNQPQHF
cdr3_nt: TGTGCCAGTAGTATCTCCGTTGGCAATCAGCCCCAGCATTTT

j_call: TRBJ2-2
clone_size: -
v_call: TRBV9
d_call: TRBD1
cdr3_aa: CASSVGWTGRAGELFF
cdr3_nt: TGTGCCAGCAGCGTAGGATGGACAGGGCGGGCCGGGGAGCTGTTTTTT

j_call: TRBJ1-1
clone_size: -
v_call: TRBV7-9
d_call: -
cdr3_aa: CASSPSNTEAFF
cdr3_nt: TGTGCCAGCAGCCCCTCGAACACTGAAGCTTTCTTT

j_call: TRBJ2-6
clone_size: -
v_call: TRBV15
d_call: -
cdr3_aa: CATSREGGSGANVLTF
cdr3_nt: TGTGCCACCAGCAGAGAAGGGGGCTCTGGGGCCAACGTCCTGACTTTC

j_call: TRBJ2-1
clone_size: -
v_call: TRBV6-5
d_call: TRBD2
cdr3_aa: CASSTGGFNEQFF
cdr3_nt: TGTGCCAGCAGTACGGGAGGGTTCAATGAGCAGTTCTTC

j_call: TRBJ2-1
clone_size: -
v_call: TRBV28
d_call: -
cdr3_aa: CASTRGGPEQFF
cdr3_nt: TGTGCCAGCACCCGGGGTGGACCCGAGCAGTTCTTC

j_call: TRBJ2-1
clone_size: -
v_call: TRBV7-2
d_call: -
cdr3_aa: CASSLGGSYNEQFF
cdr3_nt: TGTGCCAGCAGCTTGGGGGGTTCCTACAATGAGCAGTTCTTC

j_call: TRBJ2-3
clone_size: -
v_call: TRBV7-3
d_call: TRBD2
cdr3_aa: CASSPVTSGFTDTQYF
cdr3_nt: TGTGCCAGCAGCCCCGTGACTAGCGGATTCACAGATACGCAGTATTTT

j_call: TRBJ1-4
clone_size: -
v_call: TRBV19
d_call: -
cdr3_aa: CASSGLKQATNEKLFF
cdr3_nt: TGTGCCAGTAGCGGACTAAAACAGGCAACTAATGAAAAACTGTTTTTT

j_call: TRBJ2-7
clone_size: once
v_call: TRBV2
d_call: -
cdr3_aa: CASSGRTRPTYEQYF
cdr3_nt: TGTGCCAGCAGTGGGAGAACACGACCAACCTACGAGCAGTACTTC

j_call: TRBJ2-7
clone_size: medium-sized
v_call: TRBV7-9
d_call: -
cdr3_aa: CASSPRQGNEQYF
cdr3_nt: TGTGCCAGCAGCCCTAGGCAGGGGAACGAGCAGTACTTC

j_call: TRBJ2-2
clone_size: once
v_call: TRBV7-9
d_call: -
cdr3_aa: CASSWARDSLPRDTGELFF
cdr3_nt: TGTGCCAGCAGCTGGGCCCGGGACTCATTACCGCGGGACACCGGGGAGCTGTTTTTT

j_call: TRBJ2-7
clone_size: -
v_call: TRBV6-5
d_call: TRBD2
cdr3_aa: CASTPGGTESDEQYF
cdr3_nt: TGTGCCAGCACTCCGGGGGGGACGGAGAGCGACGAGCAGTACTTC

j_call: TRBJ1-1
clone_size: -
v_call: TRBV5-1
d_call: -
cdr3_aa: CASSGGRQNTEAFF
cdr3_nt: TGCGCCAGCAGCGGGGGGAGACAGAACACTGAAGCTTTCTTT

j_call: TRBJ2-5
clone_size: -
v_call: TRBV27
d_call: -
cdr3_aa: CASSLSSDKRTQYF
cdr3_nt: TGTGCCAGCAGTTTATCGTCAGACAAGAGAACCCAGTACTTC

j_call: TRBJ1-1
clone_size: -
v_call: TRBV11-2
d_call: -
cdr3_aa: CASTPLRGPNTEAFF
cdr3_nt: TGTGCCAGCACCCCGTTGCGGGGACCGAACACTGAAGCTTTCTTT

j_call: TRBJ2-7
clone_size: -
v_call: TRBV7-6
d_call: -
cdr3_aa: CASSLASQGSYEQYF
cdr3_nt: TGTGCCAGCAGCTTAGCATCGCAGGGTTCATACGAGCAGTACTTC

j_call: TRBJ2-1
clone_size: -
v_call: TRBV6-1
d_call: TRBD2
cdr3_aa: CASSESQRSSGGVEQFF
cdr3_nt: TGTGCCAGCAGTGAAAGTCAGAGGTCTAGCGGGGGGGTTGAGCAGTTCTTC

j_call: TRBJ2-3
clone_size: -
v_call: TRBV18
d_call: -
cdr3_aa: CASSPPFGRGDTQYF
cdr3_nt: TGTGCCAGCTCACCACCGTTCGGCCGCGGGGATACGCAGTATTTT

j_call: TRBJ2-1
clone_size: -
v_call: TRBV28
d_call: -
cdr3_aa: CASSYNRDEQFF
cdr3_nt: TGTGCCAGCAGTTACAATCGGGATGAGCAGTTCTTC

j_call: TRBJ1-2
clone_size: -
v_call: TRBV5-8
d_call: -
cdr3_aa: CASSFAAGRPNYGYTF
cdr3_nt: TGTGCCAGCAGCTTTGCAGCAGGGAGGCCTAACTATGGCTACACCTTC

j_call: TRBJ2-5
clone_size: once
v_call: TRBV5-1
d_call: -
cdr3_aa: CASSLASMVLETQYF
cdr3_nt: TGCGCCAGCAGCTTGGCCTCTATGGTTCTAGAGACCCAGTACTTC

j_call: TRBJ2-7
clone_size: -
v_call: TRBV15
d_call: -
cdr3_aa: CATSRGQAPNYEQYF
cdr3_nt: TGTGCCACCAGCAGAGGACAGGCACCCAACTACGAGCAGTACTTC

j_call: TRBJ2-5
clone_size: -
v_call: TRBV9
d_call: TRBD2
cdr3_aa: CASSTPGGGETQYF
cdr3_nt: TGTGCCAGCAGCACCCCGGGGGGTGGGGAGACCCAGTACTTC

j_call: TRBJ2-2
clone_size: -
v_call: TRBV11-1
d_call: -
cdr3_aa: CASRAEGAVTGELFF
cdr3_nt: TGTGCCAGCAGAGCGGAAGGAGCAGTAACCGGGGAGCTGTTTTTT

j_call: TRBJ1-1
clone_size: -
v_call: TRBV6-1
d_call: TRBD1
cdr3_aa: CASSGTAGGNTEAFF
cdr3_nt: TGTGCCAGCAGTGGAACTGCAGGGGGGAACACTGAAGCTTTCTTT

j_call: TRBJ1-5
clone_size: -
v_call: TRBV6-1
d_call: -
cdr3_aa: CASSPSGSNQPQHF
cdr3_nt: TGTGCCAGCAGTCCCTCCGGGAGCAATCAGCCCCAGCATTTT

j_call: TRBJ2-3
clone_size: -
v_call: TRBV5-5
d_call: TRBD1
cdr3_aa: CASSPGQGGTDTQYF
cdr3_nt: TGTGCCAGCAGCCCGGGACAGGGAGGCACAGATACGCAGTATTTT

j_call: TRBJ2-1
clone_size: -
v_call: TRBV6-5
d_call: -
cdr3_aa: CASSPRLGVNNEQFF
cdr3_nt: TGTGCCAGCAGCCCTCGACTAGGGGTTAACAATGAGCAGTTCTTC

j_call: TRBJ1-1
clone_size: -
v_call: TRBV7-9
d_call: -
cdr3_aa: CASSLVGEDEAFF
cdr3_nt: TGTGCCAGCAGCTTAGTCGGGGAGGATGAAGCTTTCTTT

j_call: TRBJ2-3
clone_size: -
v_call: TRBV27
d_call: -
cdr3_aa: CASSGGGHTQYF
cdr3_nt: TGTGCCAGCAGTGGGGGGGGCCATACGCAGTATTTT

j_call: TRBJ1-1
clone_size: -
v_call: TRBV7-9
d_call: TRBD1
cdr3_aa: CASSSAGGWIAFF
cdr3_nt: TGTGCCAGCAGCTCGGCAGGGGGTTGGATTGCTTTCTTT